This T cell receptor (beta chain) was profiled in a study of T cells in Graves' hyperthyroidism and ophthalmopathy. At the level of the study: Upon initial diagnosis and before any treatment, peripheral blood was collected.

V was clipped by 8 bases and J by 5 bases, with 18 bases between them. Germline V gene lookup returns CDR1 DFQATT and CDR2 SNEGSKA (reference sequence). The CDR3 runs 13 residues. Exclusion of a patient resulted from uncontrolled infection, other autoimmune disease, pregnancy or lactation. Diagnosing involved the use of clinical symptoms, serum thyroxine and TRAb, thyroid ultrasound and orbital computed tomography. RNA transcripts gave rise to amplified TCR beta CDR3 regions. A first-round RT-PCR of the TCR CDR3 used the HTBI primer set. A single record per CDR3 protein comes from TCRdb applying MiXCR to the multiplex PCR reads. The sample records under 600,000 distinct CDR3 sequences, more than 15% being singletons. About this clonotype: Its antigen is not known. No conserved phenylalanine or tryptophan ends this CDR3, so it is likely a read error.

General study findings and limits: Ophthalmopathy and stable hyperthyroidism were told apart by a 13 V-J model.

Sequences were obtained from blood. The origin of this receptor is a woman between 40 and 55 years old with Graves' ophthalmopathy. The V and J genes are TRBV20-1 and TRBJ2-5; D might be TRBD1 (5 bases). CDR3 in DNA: TGCAGTTTCCCGCAGCAGGGCTCGGAGACCCAGTACCTC. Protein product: CSFPQQGSETQYL.